A single sample is the source of the 21 T cell receptor beta chains below, sequenced in a study of OX40 agonist ivuxolimab in advanced cancers. Assay: immunoSEQ multiplex PCR; the TCRdb copy retains only in-frame clones and omits some. The sample lists roughly 110,000 clones, more than 85% occurring once. Sequencing used CD4+ or CD8+ T cells sorted from blood, obtained in a trial of the OX40 agonist ivuxolimab. The source is an adult with an advanced solid tumor such as melanoma, head and neck, liver or kidney cancer.

The CDR3 nucleotides are TGTGCCAGCAGCTTAGCGGGCAGGGGTGAGGCTTTCTTT. Its protein product is CASSLAGRGEAFF. This rearrangement joins TRBV7-9 to TRBJ1-1, with TRBD1 as a possible D gene (6 bases). V shed 0 bases and J shed 11 bases, with 13 bases lying between them. Germline V CDR1 and CDR2: SEHNR, FQNEAQ (reference sequence). This CDR3 is 13 amino acids long.

The chain links TRBV2 to TRBJ1-2; no reliable D call. Trimming removed 8 bases at V and 8 bases at J, with 15 bases between. There are 12 residues in the CDR3. The germline V gene has CDR1 SNHLY and CDR2 FYNNEI. The CDR3 loop is CASEVGRRGYTF. The CDR3 coding sequence is TGTGCCAGCGAGGTTGGTCGCCGGGGCTACACCTTC.

The V gene is TRBV9, the J gene TRBJ1-1; unclear D gene. V dropped 4 bases and J dropped 8 bases, with 18 bases sitting between them. Germline CDR1 SGDLS, CDR2 YYNGEE. This CDR3 spans 14 amino acids. The CDR3 region has the DNA TGTGCCAGCAGCCCTGAGTACCGTGCCCCCGAAGCTTTCTTT. Translating gives CASSPEYRAPEAFF.

This chain connects TRBV7-9 to TRBJ2-3, with D perhaps matching TRBD1 or TRBD2 (5 bases each). Trimming stripped 1 base from V and 4 bases from J, with 15 bases between. Germline V gene sequence: CDR1 SEHNR, CDR2 FQNEAQ (reference sequence). CDR3 length: 16 amino acids. CDR3 DNA: TGTGCCAGCAGCTTAGGAATGGGCAGGGACGCAGATACGCAGTATTTT. Protein product: CASSLGMGRDADTQYF.

The chain uses TRBV6-1 and TRBJ1-1; D is possibly TRBD1 (5 bases). Per germline, CDR1 MNHNS and CDR2 SASEGT. The CDR3 has 15 residues. V shed 4 bases and J shed 7 bases, with 19 bases lying between them. The CDR3 sequence: CASSAGADGGGEAFF. CDR3 in DNA: TGTGCCAGCAGTGCTGGGGCAGACGGAGGAGGTGAAGCTTTCTTT.

The J gene is TRBJ1-5, the V gene TRBV10-3; D uncertain. Germline CDR1 is ENHRY and CDR2 is SYGVKD. Trimming removed 6 bases at V and 9 bases at J, with 21 bases between. The CDR3 has 15 residues. The DNA of the CDR3 is TGTGCCATCAGATTCAAAACTCAGAGGTTGGGGCCCCAGCATTTT. This codes for CAIRFKTQRLGPQHF.

The CDR3 DNA reads TGTGCCAGCAGCTTCGCCCCAGGGGGCCTAGAAGCTTTCTTT. This sequence encodes CASSFAPGGLEAFF. This chain uses TRBV11-2 with TRBJ1-1; 8 bases are shared with TRBD1. V lost 3 bases and J lost 8; bases outside the gene matches: 8. The CDR3 is 14 amino acids. From germline, CDR1 is SGHAT and CDR2 FQNNGV. Full variable domain (missing parts from reference TRBV11-2 and TRBJ1-1): EAGVAQSPRYKIIEKRQSVAFWCNPISGHATLYWYQQILGQGPKLLIQFQNNGVVDDSQLPKDRFSAERLKGVDSTLKIQPAKLEDSAVYLCASSFAPGGLEAFFGQGTRLTVV.

The chain uses TRBV6-5 and TRBJ1-3; D is perhaps TRBD1 (5 bases). The CDR3 totals 14 residues. Germline CDR1 and CDR2: MNHEY and SVGAGI. Trimming removed 4 bases at V and 1 base at J, with 8 bases between. CDR3 bases: TGTGCCAGCAGTTTAGGGGATTCTGGAAACACCATATATTTT. This gives the protein CASSLGDSGNTIYF.

The chain employs TRBV9 and TRBJ1-6; D call uncertain. Germline V gene data show CDR1 as SGDLS and CDR2 as YYNGEE. The V end lost 4 bases, the J end lost 7 bases, and 12 bases lay between the germline ends. The CDR3 consists of 14 residues. CDR3: CASSLPSLNSPLHF. The CDR3 bases are TGTGCCAGCAGCCTCCCGAGTTTAAATTCACCCCTCCACTTT.

This chain links TRBV28 with TRBJ1-2; D remains ambiguous. Germline values: CDR1 MDHEN, CDR2 SYDVKM. V dropped 8 bases and J dropped 3 bases, with 16 bases sitting between them. The CDR3 length is 14 residues. Written as DNA, the CDR3 is TGTGCCAGCGGAAAAAACAGTGATTACTATGGCTACACCTTC. Residues: CASGKNSDYYGYTF.

This chain links TRBV11-2 with TRBJ2-7; TRBD2 matches 9 bases. Germline assignment: CDR1 SGHAT and CDR2 FQNNGV. The CDR3 length is 17 residues. J was trimmed by 3 bases and V by 2 bases; bases with no gene match: 11. CDR3 region: CASSLTPGASGVYEQYF. The CDR3 DNA reads TGTGCCAGCAGCTTAACGCCCGGGGCTAGCGGGGTCTACGAGCAGTACTTC.

This clone was seen only a few times. The rearrangement links TRBV7-3 to TRBJ1-1, with TRBD1 identical over 12 bases. The CDR3 runs 20 residues. V lost 0 bases and J lost 0; bases outside the gene matches: 11. Germline lookup yields CDR1 SGHTA and CDR2 FQGTGA. The chain's CDR3 is CASSLTFPGQGALLNTEAFF. Here the CDR3 DNA reads TGTGCCAGCAGCTTAACGTTCCCGGGACAGGGGGCTTTACTGAACACTGAAGCTTTCTTT.

This chain connects TRBV4-1 to TRBJ1-6, with D possibly matching TRBD1 (5 bases). The V and J ends lost 2 bases and 1 base respectively, with 9 bases between them. The germline V gene encodes CDR1 MGHRA and CDR2 YSYEKL. The CDR3 length is 16 residues. In DNA, the CDR3 is TGCGCCAGCAGCCAACAGGGAAGGTCCTATAATTCACCCCTCCACTTT. Translating gives CASSQQGRSYNSPLHF.

The CDR3 sequence: CASRLDGNYGYTF. Here the CDR3 DNA reads TGTGCCAGCAGATTGGACGGGAACTATGGCTACACCTTC. The chain uses TRBV6-5 and TRBJ1-2; D is unresolved. Germline V gene sequence: CDR1 MNHEY, CDR2 SVGAGI. V was pared by 6 bases and J by 2 bases, with 10 bases between. The CDR3 length is 13 residues.

The V and J genes are TRBV23-1 and TRBJ1-3; D is unclear. TRBV23-1 is annotated as an ORF whose role is uncertain. Trimming left V 0 bases short and J 0 bases short, with 18 bases between. The CDR3 has 19 amino acids. The CDR3 DNA is TGCGCCAGCAGTCAATCGAACTTAGCTGAGTCGATCTCTGGAAACACCATATATTTT. It yields the protein CASSQSNLAESISGNTIYF.

The rearrangement uses TRBV2 and TRBJ1-4; D might be TRBD1 (6 bases). Trimming took off 7 bases at V and 11 bases at J, with 17 bases between the two ends. There are 13 residues in the CDR3. Per the germline V gene, CDR1 is SNHLY and CDR2 is FYNNEI. The chain's CDR3 is CASIPPSRGKLFF. The CDR3 DNA reads as TGTGCCAGCATCCCACCTTCAAGGGGGAAACTGTTTTTT.

The rearrangement uses TRBV18 and TRBJ2-7; 8 bases match TRBD2. Trimming at V came to 3 bases and at J to 6 bases, leaving 10 bases not matched to a gene. This CDR3 has 15 residues. Germline V gives CDR1 KGHSH, CDR2 LQKENI. CDR3 protein: CASSPVAGGPTEQYF. The CDR3 nucleotides are TGTGCCAGCTCACCCGTTGCGGGAGGCCCTACCGAGCAGTACTTC.

This sequence joins TRBV5-1 and TRBJ1-2; 7 bases agree with TRBD1. The CDR3 loop spans 16 amino acids. Trimming removed 0 bases from V and 4 bases from J; junction bases left unmatched: 9. From germline, CDR1 is SGHRS and CDR2 YFSETQ. The DNA of the CDR3 is TGCGCCAGCAGCTTGGGGGGACAGATCTTTAGCTATGGCTACACCTTC. It specifies CASSLGGQIFSYGYTF.

This rearrangement joins TRBV27 to TRBJ2-7, with D perhaps given as TRBD1 or TRBD2 (5 bases each). Germline values: CDR1 MNHEY, CDR2 SMNVEV (reference sequence). The CDR3 is 13 residues long. V dropped 6 bases and J dropped 1 base, with 10 bases sitting between them. The CDR3 sequence: CASSRDGSYEQYF. The CDR3 nucleotides are TGTGCCAGCAGCCGGGACGGGTCCTACGAGCAGTACTTC.

The genes are TRBV2 and TRBJ2-1; 8 bases map to TRBD2. Germline lookup yields CDR1 SNHLY and CDR2 FYNNEI. This CDR3 contains 15 residues. The junction had 14 bases not matched to a gene; V was cut back by 8 bases and J by 8 bases. Here the CDR3 DNA reads TGTGCCAGCCGCCCCGCCGGGACTAGTTATTATGAGCAGTTCTTC. It is translated as CASRPAGTSYYEQFF.

The chain couples TRBV7-2 to TRBJ1-4; D ambiguous. CDR1 is SGHTA, CDR2 FQGNSA, per germline. The V end was cut by 0 bases, the J end by 2 bases, with 10 bases between. CDR3 length: 16 residues. The CDR3 DNA is TGTGCCAGCAGCTTAGCTCAGACCCGTACTAATGAAAAACTGTTTTTT. Its translation is CASSLAQTRTNEKLFF.